The clone carrying this T cell receptor (beta chain) was counted only a few times. The antigen is undetermined. The source of the sample is a study of blood T cells in healthy people across ages. Sample-barcoded 5' priming and a J-beta primer mix drove a second PCR of 7 to 11 cycles. TCRdb re-called the 5' RACE reads with MiXCR, one entry per CDR3 protein. This sample yields about 1.1 million distinct CDR3 sequences, of which 35% to 40% are seen a single time; around 13% belongs to the top ten. Notes on the study in general: Naive T cell percentage strongly correlated with TCR beta diversity. Expanded clonotype shifts may have been confounded, as the donors had an unknown CMV status. More naive CD4+ cells and higher diversity marked long-lived donors relative to aged donors. No conclusive comparison of naive versus antigen-experienced cells was possible with unsorted PBMCs.

Trimming shortened V by 4 bases and J by 2 bases, and 7 bases separated the two germline ends. Germline CDR1 is MGHDK and CDR2 is SYGVNS. CDR3 length: 13 amino acids. Sequencing was carried out using blood. This chain joins TRBV25-1 and TRBJ2-3; D is unclear. The sequence was obtained from a man in his late teens or twenties in good health. The CDR3 DNA follows: TGTGCCAGCAGTGGGATTATCACAGATACGCAGTATTTT. This translates into CASSGIITDTQYF.